Here is one T cell receptor (beta chain) with its context. CDR3 size: 15 residues. This entry belongs to a study of blood T cell repertoires in COVID-19. In the source study's methods: Amplification with reference gene primers provided the estimates of nucleated cell counts. Profiled with immunoSEQ multiplex PCR; TCRdb holds only in-frame clones, not every one. That table is the source of V, J and clone size, and D and trimming were worked out from the DNA. The sample contains about 190,000 clones, roughly 80% of which appear only once. Sequenced material: peripheral blood. The clonotype originates from a woman between 45 and 60 years old with acute or convalescent COVID-19. The chain couples TRBV21-1 to TRBJ2-5; the table's D call, TRBD2, was not checked against the DNA. TRBV21-1 is shown as a pseudogene. CDR3: CASSKGPTVQETQYF. CDR3 coding DNA: TGTGCCAGCAGCAAAGGCCCAACGGTCCAAGAGACCCAGTACTTC.